This passage covers 19 T cell receptor beta chains from one sample sequenced in a study of blood T cell repertoires in COVID-19. TCRdb keeps only in-frame clones here, not all; method: immunoSEQ multiplex PCR. The profile covers about 50,000 clones, with about 84% appearing a single time and 2.1% taken by the ten largest. Specimen: peripheral blood. The origin of the receptors is an older woman with acute or convalescent COVID-19.

The rearrangement uses TRBV30 and TRBJ2-3, with 11 bases matching TRBD2. Germline loops: CDR1 GTSNPN, CDR2 SVGIG (reference sequence). This CDR3 is built from 16 residues. The V segment lost 0 bases and the J segment 6 bases; nucleotides outside the gene matches: 8. The CDR3 region has the DNA TGTGCCTGGAGTGTACCACTAGCGGGAGCCCGGGATACGCAGTATTTT. It codes for CAWSVPLAGARDTQYF.

The V call is TRBV27, the J call TRBJ1-5; D remains ambiguous. The V gene's germline CDR1 is MNHEY and CDR2 SMNVEV (reference sequence). CDR3 length: 15 residues. V lost 6 bases and J 1 base, leaving 13 bases between the germline ends. The CDR3 nucleotides read TGTGCCAGCAGGCTCGGGTTTTCGAGCAATCAGCCCCAGCATTTT. This codes for CASRLGFSSNQPQHF.

The rearrangement links TRBV5-4 to TRBJ1-1; D remains ambiguous. CDR3 length: 13 residues. Trimming left V 5 bases short and J 0 bases short, with 8 bases between. Germline V gives CDR1 SGHNT, CDR2 YYREEE (reference sequence). CDR3 sequence reads: CASRQSVNTEAFF. DNA for the CDR3: TGTGCCAGCAGACAGTCAGTGAACACTGAAGCTTTCTTT.

The V and J genes are TRBV7-2 and TRBJ1-3, with a weak D call TRBD1 (5 bases). The V end lost 5 bases, the J end lost 0 bases, and 11 bases lay between the germline ends. CDR1 is SGHTA, CDR2 FQGNSA, per germline. There are 15 residues in the CDR3. CDR3 DNA: TGTGCCAGCAGCCTGGACATTTACTCTGGAAACACCATATATTTT. It yields the protein CASSLDIYSGNTIYF.

The CDR3 region is CASSERGGQGTYQINGYTF. The CDR3 nucleotides read TGTGCCAGCAGTGAAAGGGGGGGACAGGGAACCTACCAGATAAATGGCTACACCTTC. The chain couples TRBV6-1 to TRBJ1-2; 9 nucleotides align to TRBD1. CDR1 is MNHNS and CDR2 is SASEGT in the germline V gene. The V gene end was trimmed by 2 bases and the J gene end by 6 bases; junction bases not matched to a gene: 19. This CDR3 has 19 residues.

The count of this clone is one. The chain employs TRBV11-2 and TRBJ2-3; 8 bases map to TRBD2. CDR3 length: 15 residues. Germline CDR1 is SGHAT and CDR2 is FQNNGV. V trimming: 5 bases; J trimming: 5 bases; junction bases outside the gene matches: 9. The CDR3 spells CASSLGRGGGDTQYF. The CDR3 DNA sequence: TGTGCCAGCAGCCTGGGACGGGGGGGTGGAGATACGCAGTATTTT.

This clone was detected a few times. The V and J genes are TRBV28 and TRBJ2-3, with D hard to call. This CDR3 is 14 amino acids long. Germline loops: CDR1 MDHEN, CDR2 SYDVKM. The V and J ends lost 3 bases and 0 bases respectively, with 7 bases between them. CDR3 residues: CASSFGQSTDTQYF. As DNA, the CDR3 is TGTGCCAGCAGTTTTGGGCAGAGCACAGATACGCAGTATTTT.

The chain recombines TRBV29-1 with TRBJ2-3; 8 bases agree with TRBD1. The CDR3 is 14 residues long. Germline CDR1 and CDR2: SQVTM and ANQGSEA. V trimming: 5 bases; J trimming: 1 base; junction bases outside the gene matches: 5. As DNA, the CDR3 is TGCAGCGTTCTCGAGGGACAGGGCACAGATACGCAGTATTTT. It encodes CSVLEGQGTDTQYF.

J is TRBJ1-2 and V is TRBV30; D is unclear. Trimming removed 4 bases at V and 9 bases at J, with 12 bases between. The germline gives CDR1 GTSNPN, CDR2 SVGIG (reference sequence). CDR3 size: 11 residues. The CDR3 DNA reads TGTGCCTGGACCTCCCCTGGCAGCTACACCTTC. It encodes CAWTSPGSYTF. The full variable domain, with the rest looked up from reference TRBV30 and TRBJ1-2, is SQTIHQWPATLVQPVGSPLSLECTVEGTSNPNLYWYRQAAGRGLQLLFYSVGIGQISSEVPQNLSASRPQDRQFILSSKKLLLSDSGFYLCAWTSPGSYTFGSGTRLTVV.

The rearrangement joins TRBV7-2 to TRBJ2-5, with D perhaps matching TRBD2 (6 bases). The CDR3 consists of 14 residues. V lost 5 bases, J lost 2 bases, and 12 bases lay in between. Germline-derived CDR1 and CDR2 are SGHTA and FQGNSA. CDR3 amino acids: CASSLRLDQETQYF. CDR3 DNA sequence: TGTGCCAGCAGCCTACGACTAGATCAAGAGACCCAGTACTTC.

This chain connects TRBV6-6 to TRBJ2-7; 9 bases are shared with TRBD2. This CDR3 spans 14 amino acids. Per the germline V gene, CDR1 is MNHNY and CDR2 is SVGAGI (reference sequence). V was clipped by 2 bases and J by 6 bases; unmatched bases: 5. CDR3 loop: CASSYGAGGAEQYF. The CDR3 DNA reads TGTGCCAGCAGTTACGGTGCGGGGGGGGCCGAGCAGTACTTC.

The chain carries TRBV4-1 and TRBJ2-1; maybe TRBD2 (6 bases). V lost 1 base to trimming and J lost 5 bases, with 12 bases between them. The CDR3 is 15 residues long. Germline V gene data show CDR1 as MGHRA and CDR2 as YSYEKL. This CDR3 is CASSQVEDYHNEQFF. For the CDR3, the DNA is TGCGCCAGCAGCCAAGTGGAGGACTACCACAATGAGCAGTTCTTC.

The rearrangement links TRBV29-1 to TRBJ1-4, with 10 positions matching TRBD1. V lost 4 bases to trimming and J lost 5 bases; unmatched junction nucleotides: 1. Germline V gene data show CDR1 as SQVTM and CDR2 as ANQGSEA. This CDR3 has 13 residues. In DNA form, the CDR3 reads TGCAGCGTTGGGGGACAGGGGAATGAAAAACTGTTTTTT. It codes for CSVGGQGNEKLFF.

This chain connects TRBV3-1 (or the pseudogene TRBV3-2) to TRBJ1-4, with TRBD1 matching 12 bases. The V gene's germline CDR1 is LGHDT and CDR2 YNNKEL (reference sequence). J was trimmed by 7 bases and V by 4 bases; bases with no gene match: 7. The CDR3 consists of 16 residues. The CDR3 protein is CASSRAGTGGGEKLFF. DNA for the CDR3: TGTGCCAGCAGCCGCGCCGGGACAGGGGGCGGTGAAAAACTGTTTTTT.

The rearrangement links TRBV19 to TRBJ1-1; unclear D gene. V was cut by 5 bases and J by 1 base, with 14 bases left in between. The CDR3 consists of 15 residues. In germline, CDR1 is LNHDA, CDR2 SQIVND (reference sequence). CDR3 in DNA: TGTGCCAGTAGTCCGATGACCCCGGGGAACACTGAAGCTTTCTTT. Encoded protein: CASSPMTPGNTEAFF.

The sample holds a few counts of this clone. The CDR3: CASSLRTGSGYGYTF. The CDR3 nucleotides read TGTGCCAGCAGCTTAAGGACAGGGTCGGGATATGGCTACACCTTC. V is TRBV11-2 and J is TRBJ1-2; TRBD1 agrees at 8 bases. Germline assignment: CDR1 SGHAT and CDR2 FQNNGV. J gave up 5 bases and V 2 bases, and 7 bases lay outside the gene matches. This CDR3 comprises 15 residues.

The V call is TRBV10-3, the J call TRBJ1-6, with a possible D match to TRBD1 (5 bases). Deletions cut 0 bases from V and 5 bases from J, with 8 bases between. CDR1 is ENHRY and CDR2 is SYGVKD in the germline V gene. The length of the CDR3 is 15 residues. The CDR3 loop reads CAISESGGDNSPLHF. CDR3 nucleotide sequence: TGTGCCATCAGTGAGTCGGGGGGGGATAATTCACCCCTCCACTTT.

This chain joins TRBV9 and TRBJ2-7, with 7 nucleotides matching TRBD2. CDR3 length equals 15 residues. V gave up 0 bases and J gave up 3 bases; unmatched junction bases: 6. CDR1 is SGDLS and CDR2 is YYNGEE in the germline V gene. CDR3 sequence (DNA): TGTGCCAGCAGCGTAGGGCCAGGGACTAACTACGAGCAGTACTTC. This translates into CASSVGPGTNYEQYF.

V usage is TRBV28 and J usage is TRBJ2-7; tentatively, D is TRBD1 (5 bases). This CDR3 region has 13 residues. Trimming took 3 bases from V and 1 from J, leaving 7 bases between them. From germline, CDR1 is MDHEN and CDR2 SYDVKM. The DNA for the CDR3 is TGTGCCAGCAGTTTGGGGCAGTCCTACGAGCAGTACTTC. Residues: CASSLGQSYEQYF. Filled out from reference TRBV28 and TRBJ2-7, the complete variable domain reads DVKVTQSSRYLVKRTGEKVFLECVQDMDHENMFWYRQDPGLGLRLIYFSYDVKMKEKGDIPEGYSVSREKKERFSLILESASTNQTSMYLCASSLGQSYEQYFGPGTRLTVT.